This T cell receptor (beta chain) emerged from a study of blood T cell repertoires in COVID-19. As for the study in general: Collection of acute and convalescent COVID-19 samples took place in the United States, Italy and Spain.

In the original workflow: Estimation of nucleated cell counts was performed using reference gene primer amplification. TCRdb's table, derived via immunoSEQ multiplex PCR, lists solely in-frame clones and lacks some. For V, J and clone size, that table is used; D and trimming come from the DNA. The sample contains approximately 140,000 clones, less than 90% of which appear only once. The sample holds a few counts of this clone. This CDR3 spans 15 amino acids. V was pared by 3 bases and J by 5 bases, with 7 bases of the junction left unmatched. The germline CDR1 and CDR2 sequences are SEHNR and FQNEAQ (reference sequence).

Sequencing was done on a sample of peripheral blood. V and J are TRBV7-9 and TRBJ2-1, with 7 bases identical to TRBD1. This TCR was sampled from a man aged 25-45 years with COVID-19, enrolled during active disease. CDR3 sequence reads: CASSLTGTANNEQFF. CDR3 bases: TGTGCCAGCAGCTTGACCGGGACAGCAAACAATGAGCAGTTCTTC.